This T cell receptor (beta chain) is drawn from a study of cytomegalovirus exposure and HLA in healthy donors. On this clone itself: Its target is not known.

Germline V gives CDR1 SEHNR, CDR2 FQNEAQ (reference sequence). The CDR3 covers 15 residues. Trimming at V came to 0 bases and at J to 5 bases, leaving 5 bases not matched to a gene. PCR used 60 Vbeta primers and 13 Jbeta primers. Method: immunoSEQ multiplex PCR; TCRdb's copy keeps in-frame clones and lacks some. The sample holds about 160,000 clones, about 81% seen once. General study results and limits: In a later analysis, TCR beta V- and J-gene trimming showed a link to a missense DCLRE1C variant.

This chain connects TRBV7-9 to TRBJ2-7, with 9 bases aligning to TRBD1. The TCR comes from a girl aged 5 to 17 in good health and CMV-seropositive. Sample: PBMCs. DNA for the CDR3: TGTGCCAGCAGCTTAGCACAGGGGGCGAATAACGAGCAGTACTTC. Protein sequence: CASSLAQGANNEQYF.